This TCR beta chain was sequenced during a study of OX40 agonist ivuxolimab in advanced cancers. For context, the study as a whole: Ivuxolimab, which targeted the costimulatory receptor OX40 (CD134), was an agonistic, fully human IgG2 monoclonal antibody. The monotherapy dose-escalation portion (N = 52 patients) of the phase I ivuxolimab trial is reported in the paper. In the dose-escalation cohort, approximately 82% of patients were male, and the mean age was roughly 56 years with a range of roughly 23 to 79. Intravenous ivuxolimab was administered to patients every 2 weeks at six dose levels: 0.01, 0.1, 0.3, 1.5, 3 and 10 mg/kg. Of the roughly 53 patients in dose escalation, some 20 had hepatocellular carcinoma, around 15 had melanoma, 9 had renal cell carcinoma and 9 had head and neck cancer. Partial responses occurred in three dose-escalation patients, of whom one had hepatocellular carcinoma and two had cutaneous melanoma. Prior anti-PD-1, anti-PD-L1 or anti-CTLA-4 therapy was permitted, and about two fifths of dose-escalation patients had received checkpoint inhibitors. The point of sequencing TCRbeta in the periphery was to test whether ivuxolimab changed TCR sequence diversity and drove clonal T-cell expansion. What the study reported, not specific to this receptor: The antigen specificity of the clonally expanded peripheral T cells was not determined. At doses of 0.1 to 3.0 mg/kg, clonal expansion of both CD4+ and CD8+ blood T cells was observed from baseline to week 6. After ivuxolimab, more expanded clones were found on average in CD8+ T cells than in CD4+ T cells. Low levels of normalized T-cell clonal expansion were also seen in some patients who did not respond. Partial responders in the 0.1-3.0 mg/kg groups had among the lowest normalized peripheral clonal expansion, especially among CD8+ T cells.

This clone occurred a few times. What this receptor recognizes is not known. No base qualities exist here, and no much larger clone lies one base off it. To sequence the TCRbeta CDR3 region, genomic DNA was isolated from the sorted cells. The immunoSEQ Assay was used for sequencing of TCRbeta CDR3 regions. Here the immuneACCESS table is served through TCRdb, limited to in-frame sequences with V and J called. Missing clones are a known gap in these copies; in checked studies unresolved V genes cover under half, and the rest lacks a known reason. The sample has 50,000 or so clones on record, around nine tenths of them singletons. 3% to 3.5% of the sample is held by the ten biggest clonotypes. Patients with a history of autoimmune disease or receiving systemic immunosuppression were excluded from the trial. Peripheral blood for TCR sequencing was drawn from every dose cohort at baseline, at cycle 4 day 1 and at cycle 7 day 1. The samples were taken from a phase I, first-in-human, multicenter, open-label dose-escalation trial of ivuxolimab. Adults with locally advanced or metastatic melanoma, renal cell, hepatocellular, or head and neck squamous cell carcinoma were enrolled in the trial. Before TCR sequencing, CD4+ T cells and CD8+ T cells were sorted from peripheral blood as separate populations.

The CDR3 starts with the cysteine, ends with the phenylalanine, and has 16 residues. This entry keeps only the CDR3 DNA: 48 bases, framed from base 1. The sequence came from an adult with an advanced solid tumor such as melanoma, head and neck, liver or kidney cancer. The specimen was CD4+ or CD8+ T cells sorted from blood, collected in a trial of the OX40 agonist ivuxolimab. This receptor chain uses TRBV21-1 and TRBJ2-3; the DNA was not compared with TRBD1, the D call given in the table. TRBV21-1 is listed as a pseudogene. The DNA sequence is TGTGCCAGCACCCGAGGAACAGGGGAGATCACAGATACGCAGTATTTT. Its protein reads: CASTRGTGEITDTQYF.